A few counts support the clone carrying this TCR beta chain. V was clipped by 5 bases and J by 3 bases, with 7 bases between them. This CDR3 has 11 residues. Germline values: CDR1 DFQATT, CDR2 SNEGSKA (reference sequence). Original data processing: For nucleated cells, counts were estimated from reference gene primer amplification. The protocol was immunoSEQ multiplex PCR, while the TCRdb copy is restricted to in-frame clones and leaves out a portion. That table supplies the V and J calls and clone size; D and trimming were determined from the DNA. Of hundreds of thousands of clones listed, roughly 80% are singletons. This specimen belongs to a study of blood T cell repertoires in COVID-19. Study-level background: Acute and convalescent COVID-19 samples came from the United States, Italy and Spain. The analysed material was cDNA or gDNA that came from T cells, B-cell-depleted T cells, or PBMCs.

This clonotype originated in a woman of 80 years or more with acute or convalescent COVID-19. Sequenced input: peripheral blood. V usage is TRBV20-1 and J usage is TRBJ2-5; D ambiguous. Here the CDR3 DNA reads TGCAGTGCTCTGGCTGAAGAGACCCAGTACTTC. This codes for CSALAEETQYF.